This T cell receptor beta chain was sequenced during a study of siplizumab effects on memory and regulatory T cells. Trimming cost V 3 bases and J 0 bases, with 12 bases left between them. Germline V lookup: CDR1 MGHRA, CDR2 YSYEKL. This CDR3 has 15 amino acids. Libraries were prepared by immunoSEQ multiplex PCR; TCRdb keeps only in-frame clonotypes and omits some of them. The sample carries fewer than 80,000 clones, 93% recorded once. The J gene is TRBJ2-7, the V gene TRBV4-1; maybe TRBD1 (7 bases). The sequence came from a human donor in good health. Material for sequencing was CD8+ T cells sorted from blood. In DNA form, the CDR3 reads TGCGCCAGCAGCCAGGAGGGACAGAGCTCCTACGAGCAGTACTTC. As protein: CASSQEGQSSYEQYF.